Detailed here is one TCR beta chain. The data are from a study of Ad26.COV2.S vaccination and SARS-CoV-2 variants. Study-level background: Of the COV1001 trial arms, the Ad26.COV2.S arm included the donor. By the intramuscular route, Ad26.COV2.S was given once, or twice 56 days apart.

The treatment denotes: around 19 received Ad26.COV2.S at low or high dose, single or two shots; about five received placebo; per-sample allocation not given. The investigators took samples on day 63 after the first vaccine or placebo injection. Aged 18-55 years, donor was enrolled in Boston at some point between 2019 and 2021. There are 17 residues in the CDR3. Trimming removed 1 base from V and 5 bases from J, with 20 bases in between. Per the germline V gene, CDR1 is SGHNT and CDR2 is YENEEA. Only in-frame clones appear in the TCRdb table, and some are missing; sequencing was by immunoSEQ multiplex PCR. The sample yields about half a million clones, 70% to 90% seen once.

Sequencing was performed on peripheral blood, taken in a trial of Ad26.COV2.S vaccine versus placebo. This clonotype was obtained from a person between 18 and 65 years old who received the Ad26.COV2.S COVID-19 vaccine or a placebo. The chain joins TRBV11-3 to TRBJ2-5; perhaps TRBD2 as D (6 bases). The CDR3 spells CASSLGLGHPGVETQYF. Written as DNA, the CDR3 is TGTGCCAGCAGCTTAGGACTAGGCCATCCGGGGGTTGAGACCCAGTACTTC.